This record covers a single T cell receptor beta chain. PCR was performed using 60 Vbeta and 13 Jbeta primers. Profiling relied on immunoSEQ multiplex PCR, and the TCRdb table lists in-frame clones only, not all of them. The sample yields approximately 190,000 clones, about three quarters seen once. These data come from a study of cytomegalovirus exposure and HLA in healthy donors. Germline loops: CDR1 SQVTM, CDR2 ANQGSEA. The CDR3 is 12 amino acids. Trimming at V came to 5 bases and at J to 8 bases, leaving 8 bases not matched to a gene. The TCR comes from a woman aged 25-40 years in good health and CMV-seropositive. The V gene is TRBV29-1, the J gene TRBJ1-2; the match to TRBD1 covers 7 bases. The sample comprised PBMCs. CDR3 DNA sequence: TGCAGCGTTTATGACAGGGATGGCGGCTACACCTTC. Protein product: CSVYDRDGGYTF.